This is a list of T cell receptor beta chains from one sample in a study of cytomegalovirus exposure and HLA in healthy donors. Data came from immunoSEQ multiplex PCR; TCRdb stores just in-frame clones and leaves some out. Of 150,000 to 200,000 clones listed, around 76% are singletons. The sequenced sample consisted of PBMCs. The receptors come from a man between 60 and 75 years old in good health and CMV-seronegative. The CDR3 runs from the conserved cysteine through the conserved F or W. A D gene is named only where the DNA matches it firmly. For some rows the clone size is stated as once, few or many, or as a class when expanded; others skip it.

CDR3 DNA: TGTGCCAGCAGCTCAGTCGGGGGAGGCACTGAAGCTTTCTTT
CDR3 protein: CASSSVGGGTEAFF
J gene: TRBJ1-1
V gene: TRBV5-4
clone size: -
D gene: -

CDR3 DNA: TGCGCCAGCAGTGAAGGACTAGCGGGAGGAGGTGAGCAGTTCTTC
CDR3 protein: CASSEGLAGGGEQFF
J gene: TRBJ2-1
V gene: TRBV10-2
clone size: -
D gene: TRBD2

CDR3 DNA: TGTGCCAGCAGCTTTGCTAGCTACGACGAGCAGTACTTC
CDR3 protein: CASSFASYDEQYF
J gene: TRBJ2-7
V gene: TRBV11-2
clone size: few
D gene: -

CDR3 DNA: TGTGCCAGCTCACCACCGGACAGGTCCTACGAGCAGTACTTC
CDR3 protein: CASSPPDRSYEQYF
J gene: TRBJ2-7
V gene: TRBV18
clone size: -
D gene: TRBD1

CDR3 DNA: TGTGCCAGCAACCGGGACAGGGAACAAGAGACCCAGTACTTC
CDR3 protein: CASNRDREQETQYF
J gene: TRBJ2-5
V gene: TRBV11-2
clone size: -
D gene: TRBD1

CDR3 DNA: TGTGCCAGCAGCCAAGTCGGTGAGGCTAGCGGGGTCGGTCGGGAGCAGTACTTC
CDR3 protein: CASSQVGEASGVGREQYF
J gene: TRBJ2-7
V gene: TRBV4-2
clone size: -
D gene: TRBD2

CDR3 DNA: TGTGCCAGCAGTTTTTCAGGGTTCGAAAAACTGTTTTTT
CDR3 protein: CASSFSGFEKLFF
J gene: TRBJ1-4
V gene: TRBV27
clone size: -
D gene: -

CDR3 DNA: TGTGCCAGCAGCGACGAGACTAGAGTGGGGCAAGAGACCCAGTACTTC
CDR3 protein: CASSDETRVGQETQYF
J gene: TRBJ2-5
V gene: TRBV6-6
clone size: -
D gene: -

CDR3 DNA: TGCGCCAGCAGCCCCCGGGGAGTTCCCGAACCCGGGGAGCTGTTTTTT
CDR3 protein: CASSPRGVPEPGELFF
J gene: TRBJ2-2
V gene: TRBV5-1
clone size: -
D gene: -

CDR3 DNA: TGTGCCAGCAGCGTAGCGGTCGGTAACACTGAAGCTTTCTTT
CDR3 protein: CASSVAVGNTEAFF
J gene: TRBJ1-1
V gene: TRBV9
clone size: -
D gene: -

CDR3 DNA: TGTGCCAGCAACGGCAGGGACTACCTCGGGGGCTACACCTTC
CDR3 protein: CASNGRDYLGGYTF
J gene: TRBJ1-2
V gene: TRBV2
clone size: -
D gene: -

CDR3 DNA: TGTGCCTGGAGGAGACAGGGGACGGAGACCCAGTACTTC
CDR3 protein: CAWRRQGTETQYF
J gene: TRBJ2-5
V gene: TRBV30
clone size: -
D gene: TRBD1

CDR3 DNA: TGCAGCGTTGAACTCTCGGTATCCAACTATGGCTACACCTTC
CDR3 protein: CSVELSVSNYGYTF
J gene: TRBJ1-2
V gene: TRBV29-1
clone size: -
D gene: -

CDR3 DNA: TGTGCCAGCAGCTTAGCCTACTTAACAGATACGCAGTATTTT
CDR3 protein: CASSLAYLTDTQYF
J gene: TRBJ2-3
V gene: TRBV7-2
clone size: -
D gene: -

CDR3 DNA: TGTGCCAGCAGTTTAACAGGGGGCAGTGAGACCCAGTACTTC
CDR3 protein: CASSLTGGSETQYF
J gene: TRBJ2-5
V gene: TRBV7-2
clone size: few
D gene: TRBD1

CDR3 DNA: TGCGCCAGCAGCTCAGGACAGGGAAAAGAGACCCAGTACTTC
CDR3 protein: CASSSGQGKETQYF
J gene: TRBJ2-5
V gene: TRBV5-1
clone size: -
D gene: TRBD1

CDR3 DNA: TGTGCCAGCACTTCCGGGGGGGCCTACAATGAGCAGTTCTTC
CDR3 protein: CASTSGGAYNEQFF
J gene: TRBJ2-1
V gene: TRBV28
clone size: once
D gene: TRBD2

CDR3 DNA: TGTGCCAGCAGCCAACAAGACAGGGGGGGAGAGACCCAGTACTTC
CDR3 protein: CASSQQDRGGETQYF
J gene: TRBJ2-5
V gene: TRBV4-2
clone size: -
D gene: TRBD1

CDR3 DNA: TGTGCCAGTAGTATGGGACTAGTCTACGAGCAGTACTTC
CDR3 protein: CASSMGLVYEQYF
J gene: TRBJ2-7
V gene: TRBV19
clone size: -
D gene: TRBD2

CDR3 DNA: TGTGCCAGCAGCTTTCTCGGGGACGCGGGGGAGACCCAGTACTTC
CDR3 protein: CASSFLGDAGETQYF
J gene: TRBJ2-5
V gene: TRBV9
clone size: -
D gene: -

CDR3 DNA: TGCGCCAGCAGCTTGCAGGGGGCCCACTCCACAGATACGCAGTATTTT
CDR3 protein: CASSLQGAHSTDTQYF
J gene: TRBJ2-3
V gene: TRBV5-1
clone size: -
D gene: TRBD1

CDR3 DNA: TGTGCCAGCGGTACAGGGGTTCTTCAAGAGACCCAGTACTTC
CDR3 protein: CASGTGVLQETQYF
J gene: TRBJ2-5
V gene: TRBV2
clone size: -
D gene: TRBD1

CDR3 DNA: TGTGCCAGCAGCCTCGGGACAGGGTTGGGTACTGAAGCTTTCTTT
CDR3 protein: CASSLGTGLGTEAFF
J gene: TRBJ1-1
V gene: TRBV11-2
clone size: few
D gene: TRBD1

CDR3 DNA: TGTGCCAGCAGACCCGGGACAAATTCAGGGGAGCAGTTCTTC
CDR3 protein: CASRPGTNSGEQFF
J gene: TRBJ2-1
V gene: TRBV27
clone size: -
D gene: -

CDR3 DNA: TGTGCCAGCAGTCAGGGGGGCACTGAAGCTTTCTTT
CDR3 protein: CASSQGGTEAFF
J gene: TRBJ1-1
V gene: TRBV28
clone size: -
D gene: TRBD1

CDR3 DNA: TGTGCCAGTAGTGTCCGAAGCGGTCAAGAGCAGTACTTC
CDR3 protein: CASSVRSGQEQYF
J gene: TRBJ2-7
V gene: TRBV19
clone size: -
D gene: -

CDR3 DNA: TGTGCCAGCAGCAAAGGGGGAGGGGCGCGTGAAAAACTGTTTTTT
CDR3 protein: CASSKGGGAREKLFF
J gene: TRBJ1-4
V gene: TRBV9
clone size: -
D gene: -

CDR3 DNA: TGTGCCAGTAGTATGGACACCTACTACGAGCAGTACTTC
CDR3 protein: CASSMDTYYEQYF
J gene: TRBJ2-7
V gene: TRBV19
clone size: -
D gene: -

CDR3 DNA: TGTGCCAGCAGCACCCAAAGGGGACAGTCCACCTATGGCTACACCTTC
CDR3 protein: CASSTQRGQSTYGYTF
J gene: TRBJ1-2
V gene: TRBV7-9
clone size: -
D gene: TRBD1

CDR3 DNA: TGTGCCAGCAGTTTGAGGCAGGGAAGAAATGGCTACACCTTC
CDR3 protein: CASSLRQGRNGYTF
J gene: TRBJ1-2
V gene: TRBV27
clone size: few
D gene: -

CDR3 DNA: TGCGCCAGCAGCCAAGGACGGGTAGAGAACACCGGGGAGCTGTTTTTT
CDR3 protein: CASSQGRVENTGELFF
J gene: TRBJ2-2
V gene: TRBV4-1
clone size: -
D gene: -

CDR3 DNA: TGTGCCAGCAGTTTGGGACAGGGCACCGGGGAGCTGTTTTTT
CDR3 protein: CASSLGQGTGELFF
J gene: TRBJ2-2
V gene: TRBV27
clone size: -
D gene: TRBD1

CDR3 DNA: TGTGCCAGCCTTTACTCGGGACAGGCCAATTCACCCCTCCACTTT
CDR3 protein: CASLYSGQANSPLHF
J gene: TRBJ1-6
V gene: TRBV6-6
clone size: -
D gene: TRBD1

CDR3 DNA: TGTGCCTGCTCAACTAGCGAGGGGGAGACCCAGTACTTC
CDR3 protein: CACSTSEGETQYF
J gene: TRBJ2-5
V gene: TRBV30
clone size: -
D gene: TRBD2

CDR3 DNA: TGTGCCAGCAGCTCCCTAGCGGGGGGGCTCACGAACACCGGGGAGCTGTTTTTT
CDR3 protein: CASSSLAGGLTNTGELFF
J gene: TRBJ2-2
V gene: TRBV5-6
clone size: once
D gene: TRBD2

CDR3 DNA: TGTGCCAGCAGCCTTGACAGGGACGTCAATCAGCCCCAGCATTTT
CDR3 protein: CASSLDRDVNQPQHF
J gene: TRBJ1-5
V gene: TRBV7-2
clone size: -
D gene: TRBD1

CDR3 DNA: TGTGCCAGCAGCATCAGGGTGGGGGCCGAGACTGAAGCTTTCTTT
CDR3 protein: CASSIRVGAETEAFF
J gene: TRBJ1-1
V gene: TRBV7-9
clone size: -
D gene: -

CDR3 DNA: TGTGCCAGCAGTCCCCGGGACGGACTAGCGGCCGACACAGATACGCAGTATTTT
CDR3 protein: CASSPRDGLAADTDTQYF
J gene: TRBJ2-3
V gene: TRBV28
clone size: -
D gene: TRBD2

CDR3 DNA: TGTGCCAGCAGCGTACCAGGGTCTGGGGCCAACGTCCTGACTTTC
CDR3 protein: CASSVPGSGANVLTF
J gene: TRBJ2-6
V gene: TRBV9
clone size: -
D gene: -

CDR3 DNA: TGTGCCAGCAGCTTAGCAAGCAGGGAAAATTCACCCCTCCACTTT
CDR3 protein: CASSLASRENSPLHF
J gene: TRBJ1-6
V gene: TRBV7-9
clone size: -
D gene: -

CDR3 DNA: TGTGCCAGCAGATCGATGGCGGACACTGAAGCTTTCTTT
CDR3 protein: CASRSMADTEAFF
J gene: TRBJ1-1
V gene: TRBV6-1
clone size: -
D gene: -

CDR3 DNA: TGTGCCAGCAGCTTAGGCACGGGATTTATGAATGAGCAGTTCTTC
CDR3 protein: CASSLGTGFMNEQFF
J gene: TRBJ2-1
V gene: TRBV11-3
clone size: -
D gene: -

CDR3 DNA: TGTGCCAGCAGCTTCGTCGCAGGCCCAATGAACGAGCAGTACTTC
CDR3 protein: CASSFVAGPMNEQYF
J gene: TRBJ2-7
V gene: TRBV7-3
clone size: -
D gene: -

CDR3 DNA: TGTGCCAGCTCACCAACCGGGACTAGCGGGGGCGAATCCCAAGAGACCCAGTACTTC
CDR3 protein: CASSPTGTSGGESQETQYF
J gene: TRBJ2-5
V gene: TRBV18
clone size: -
D gene: TRBD2

CDR3 DNA: TGTGCCAGCAGCTTAGAGGCAGGGTCGAACACTGAAGCTTTCTTT
CDR3 protein: CASSLEAGSNTEAFF
J gene: TRBJ1-1
V gene: TRBV11-2
clone size: once
D gene: -

CDR3 DNA: TGTGCCAGCAGCTTAGCCTTGTATGAGCAGTTCTTC
CDR3 protein: CASSLALYEQFF
J gene: TRBJ2-1
V gene: TRBV7-2
clone size: -
D gene: -

CDR3 DNA: TGTGCCAGCAGCCCTCGACCGGGACAGCAACTTGAAAAACTGTTTTTT
CDR3 protein: CASSPRPGQQLEKLFF
J gene: TRBJ1-4
V gene: TRBV7-9
clone size: -
D gene: TRBD1

CDR3 DNA: TGTGCCAGCAGCCACCTACTAGCGGGAGGGCCGGTCGAGCAGTACTTC
CDR3 protein: CASSHLLAGGPVEQYF
J gene: TRBJ2-7
V gene: TRBV14
clone size: -
D gene: TRBD2

CDR3 DNA: TGTGCCAGCAGCCATCTAGGGAGGAGTTTTCAGGACGAGCAGTACTTC
CDR3 protein: CASSHLGRSFQDEQYF
J gene: TRBJ2-7
V gene: TRBV14
clone size: once
D gene: -

CDR3 DNA: TGTGCCAGCAGCTTCATCAGCGAGATTTATGGGGATACGCAGTATTTT
CDR3 protein: CASSFISEIYGDTQYF
J gene: TRBJ2-3
V gene: TRBV5-6
clone size: -
D gene: -

CDR3 DNA: TGTGCCAGTAGTATAACGGTCGATGAAAAACTGTTTTTT
CDR3 protein: CASSITVDEKLFF
J gene: TRBJ1-4
V gene: TRBV19
clone size: -
D gene: -

CDR3 DNA: TGTGCCTGGAGTCTGACAGGGGGCGATGACTATGGCTACACCTTC
CDR3 protein: CAWSLTGGDDYGYTF
J gene: TRBJ1-2
V gene: TRBV30
clone size: -
D gene: TRBD1

CDR3 DNA: TGCGCCAGCAGCTGGGACAGCTACGAGCAGTACTTC
CDR3 protein: CASSWDSYEQYF
J gene: TRBJ2-7
V gene: TRBV5-1
clone size: -
D gene: TRBD1

CDR3 DNA: TGTGCCAGCAGTGCTCAAGGGACTAGCGGGAGAATATTTTCGGGCGAGCAGTACTTC
CDR3 protein: CASSAQGTSGRIFSGEQYF
J gene: TRBJ2-7
V gene: TRBV6-1
clone size: -
D gene: TRBD2

CDR3 DNA: TGTGCCACCAGCAGGCCCAGCTCTGGAAACACCATATATTTT
CDR3 protein: CATSRPSSGNTIYF
J gene: TRBJ1-3
V gene: TRBV15
clone size: once
D gene: -

CDR3 DNA: TGCGCCAGCAGCCAAGTATCTGGACTTACGGGGGAGCTGTTTTTT
CDR3 protein: CASSQVSGLTGELFF
J gene: TRBJ2-2
V gene: TRBV4-1
clone size: -
D gene: -

CDR3 DNA: TGTGCCAGCAGCTACGACACATTATCCACCGGGGAGCTGTTTTTT
CDR3 protein: CASSYDTLSTGELFF
J gene: TRBJ2-2
V gene: TRBV5-6
clone size: -
D gene: -

CDR3 DNA: TGCGCCAGCAGCGCGGGACTTCTTCAGCCCCAGCATTTT
CDR3 protein: CASSAGLLQPQHF
J gene: TRBJ1-5
V gene: TRBV10-2
clone size: -
D gene: -

CDR3 DNA: TGTGCCTGGCGTAGGACACCGAACACTGAAGCTTTCTTT
CDR3 protein: CAWRRTPNTEAFF
J gene: TRBJ1-1
V gene: TRBV30
clone size: -
D gene: -